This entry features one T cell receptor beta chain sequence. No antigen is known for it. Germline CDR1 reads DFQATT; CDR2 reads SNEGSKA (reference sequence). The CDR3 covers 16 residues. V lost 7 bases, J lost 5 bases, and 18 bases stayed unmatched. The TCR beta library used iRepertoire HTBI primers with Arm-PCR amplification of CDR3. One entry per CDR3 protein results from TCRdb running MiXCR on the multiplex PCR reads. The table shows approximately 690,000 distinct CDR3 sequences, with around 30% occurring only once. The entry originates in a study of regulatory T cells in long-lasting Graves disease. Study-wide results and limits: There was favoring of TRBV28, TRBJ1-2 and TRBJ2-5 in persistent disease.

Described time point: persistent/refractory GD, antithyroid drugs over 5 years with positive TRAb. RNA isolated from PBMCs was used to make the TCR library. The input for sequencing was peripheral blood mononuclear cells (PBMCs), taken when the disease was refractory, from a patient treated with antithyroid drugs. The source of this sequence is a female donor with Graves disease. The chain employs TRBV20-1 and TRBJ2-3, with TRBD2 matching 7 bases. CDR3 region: CSGRPGLSSSEDTQYF. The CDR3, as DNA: TGCAGTGGAAGACCGGGACTATCTTCCTCGGAAGATACGCAGTATTTT.